A single sample is the source of the 6 T cell receptor beta chains below, sequenced in a study of glioma-infiltrating T cells (dated by TCRdb to the mid-2010s). Sequencer: Illumina MiSeq. TCR alpha and beta CDR3 regions were amplified with the iRepertoire nested amplicon-rescue multiplex PCR (arm-PCR) platform from RNA. TCRdb redid the processing of the public reads, applying fastp at Q25 and MiXCR, and retained in-frame beta chains. For every CDR3 protein sequence, its rows merge into one entry that carries the most common genes and DNA. In this sample the table shows about 410,000 distinct CDR3 sequences, about 40% of which occur a single time. The top ten constitute around 13% of the sample. The sample comprised glioma tissue, nonneoplastic brain tissue, or PBMCs (not recorded which). These receptors were taken from a human donor with low-grade glioma or glioblastoma, undergoing nonglioma brain surgery, or in good health (not recorded which).

This clonotype was seen once. The CDR3 sequence is CASSLWAPGNDEQYF. The CDR3 nucleotides are TGTGCCAGCAGTTTATGGGCCCCTGGGAACGACGAGCAGTACTTC. The V call is TRBV6-9, the J call TRBJ2-7; D call uncertain. Trimming cost V 4 bases and J 5 bases, with 18 bases left between them. The germline V gene encodes CDR1 MNHGY and CDR2 SVAAGI. The CDR3 is 15 residues long.

This chain links TRBV6-4 with TRBJ2-1, with 8 bases fitting TRBD1. The CDR3 consists of 14 residues. Germline assignment: CDR1 MRHNA and CDR2 SNTAGT. Losses at the gene ends were 4 bases for V and 3 bases for J; bases not matched to a gene: 2. The CDR3: CASSVTGGYNEQFF. The CDR3 DNA is TGTGCCAGCAGTGTAACAGGGGGCTACAATGAGCAGTTCTTC.

The V and J genes are TRBV28 and TRBJ2-1; TRBD2 might be the D (5 bases). The CDR3 is made up of 15 amino acids. Germline V CDR1 and CDR2: MDHEN, SYDVKM. Trimming pared 5 bases from V and 6 bases from J, leaving 17 bases between. CDR3 nucleotides: TGTGCCAGCAGTCGTACTAGATTGAGTCTCAATGAGCAGTTCTTC. This translates into CASSRTRLSLNEQFF.

The V gene is TRBV7-9, the J gene TRBJ2-5; 9 positions match TRBD1. The trim removed 5 bases at V and 5 bases at J, leaving 9 bases unmatched. Germline CDR1 SEHNR, CDR2 FQNEAQ (reference sequence). The CDR3 is 15 residues long. The chain's CDR3 is CASSLTGQGRETQYF. CDR3 DNA: TGTGCCAGCAGCCTAACGGGACAGGGCCGGGAGACCCAGTACTTC.

Concerning this clonotype: At one end the junction does not follow the germline gene, possibly because of a read error. The chain combines TRBV12-3 or TRBV12-4 with TRBJ1-1, with D hard to call. The CDR3 loop spans 13 amino acids. This CDR3 is CASSPWGKAEASF. The DNA of the CDR3 is TGTGCCAGCAGTCCCTGGGGAAAGGCTGAAGCTTCCTTT.

This clonotype was observed a few times. The chain couples TRBV28 to TRBJ2-2; TRBD2 matches at 9 bases. Germline V gives CDR1 MDHEN, CDR2 SYDVKM. The CDR3 covers 16 residues. V lost 10 bases and J lost 5; bases outside the gene matches: 14. CDR3 region: CATVPFSGRGTGELFF. CDR3 nucleotides: TGTGCCACCGTCCCCTTTAGCGGGAGAGGAACCGGGGAGCTGTTTTTT.